Below, 23 T cell receptor beta chains from the same sample are listed, as sequenced in a study of blood T cell repertoires in COVID-19. The protocol was immunoSEQ multiplex PCR, while the TCRdb copy is restricted to in-frame clones and leaves out a portion. The sample records hundreds of thousands of clones, 85% being singletons. Material for sequencing was PBMCs or T cells enriched from blood (not recorded which). The receptors come from a woman aged 50 to 60 who had recovered from COVID-19.

This clone was seen a few times. The genes are TRBV27 and TRBJ1-6, with D possibly TRBD1 on 5 matching bases. CDR3 size: 15 residues. V was pared by 4 bases and J by 8 bases, with 15 bases between. Germline-derived CDR1 and CDR2 are MNHEY and SMNVEV (reference sequence). CDR3 nucleotide sequence: TGTGCCAGCAGTTGGGGCAGGGTTGAAGATTCACCCCTCCACTTT. Its protein product is CASSWGRVEDSPLHF.

This clone has a single count. V usage is TRBV12-3 or TRBV12-4 and J usage is TRBJ2-5; D unresolved. The CDR3 is 12 amino acids. Between the trimmed V and J ends, which lost 7 bases and 4 bases, there was a span of 10 bases. In DNA form, the CDR3 reads TGTGCCAGCACTACCTCGCGAGAGACCCAGTACTTC. This gives the protein CASTTSRETQYF.

The V and J genes are TRBV19 and TRBJ2-7, with 9 bases identical to TRBD2. Germline values: CDR1 LNHDA, CDR2 SQIVND (reference sequence). There are 15 residues in the CDR3. Unmatched junction bases numbered 6, after V lost 6 bases and J lost 0 bases. CDR3 DNA sequence: TGTGCCAGTAGGATCAGCGGGAGGCACTCCTACGAGCAGTACTTC. Translation: CASRISGRHSYEQYF.

The rearrangement uses TRBV7-2 and TRBJ2-1; 12 bases map to TRBD2. The CDR3 loop spans 16 amino acids. Germline V gene sequence: CDR1 SGHTA, CDR2 FQGNSA. Germline trimming cut 2 bases from V and 3 bases from J; bases unmatched to any gene: 2. CDR3 region: CASSLRLAGDYNEQFF. DNA for the CDR3: TGTGCCAGCAGCTTACGACTAGCGGGAGACTACAATGAGCAGTTCTTC.

V usage is TRBV5-1 and J usage is TRBJ2-6; 8 nucleotides match TRBD1. The CDR3 has 17 amino acids. Losses at the gene ends were 8 bases for V and 0 bases for J; bases not matched to a gene: 10. CDR1 and CDR2 from the germline V gene are SGHRS and YFSETQ. As DNA, the CDR3 is TGCGCCAGTTTATCCGGGACAGGCCTCTCTGGGGCCAACGTCCTGACTTTC. Translated, it gives CASLSGTGLSGANVLTF.

V gene TRBV19 combines with J gene TRBJ1-5; 7 nucleotides match TRBD1. CDR1 and CDR2 (germline): LNHDA, SQIVND (reference sequence). The CDR3 contains 14 residues. The V and J ends lost 10 bases and 3 bases, in that order; junction bases with no gene match: 9. The CDR3 nucleotides are TGTGCCACTCATTGGGGGACAGACAATCAGCCCCAGCATTTT. Its protein is CATHWGTDNQPQHF.

This chain uses TRBV7-2 with TRBJ2-1; D possibly corresponds to TRBD1 (5 bases). This CDR3 spans 13 amino acids. Germline V gene data show CDR1 as SGHTA and CDR2 as FQGNSA. Trimming cost V 5 bases and J 12 bases, with 17 bases left between them. Here the CDR3 DNA reads TGTGCCAGCAGCCCATCACAGGTCATGGTGCAGTTCTTC. Amino acids: CASSPSQVMVQFF. Full variable domain (outside the CDR3, taken from reference TRBV7-2 and TRBJ2-1): GAGVSQSPSNKVTEKGKDVELRCDPISGHTALYWYRQSLGQGLEFLIYFQGNSAPDKSGLPSDRFSAERTGGSVSTLTIQRTQQEDSAVYLCASSPSQVMVQFFGPGTRLTVL.

This sequence joins TRBV25-1 and TRBJ2-5; a possible D gene is TRBD2 (5 bases). The CDR3 has 11 residues. From germline, CDR1 is MGHDK and CDR2 SYGVNS. V was pared by 7 bases and J by 7 bases, with 10 bases between. The CDR3 bases are TGTGCCAGCATGAGAGAGGGGACCCAGTACTTC. Amino acids: CASMREGTQYF.

The rearrangement links TRBV6-5 to TRBJ1-4; D might be TRBD1 (6 bases). This CDR3 has 13 residues. The germline gives CDR1 MNHEY, CDR2 SVGAGI. The V gene lost 8 bases and the J gene lost 6 bases, with 13 bases spanning the gap. The DNA of the CDR3 is TGTGCCAGCGCTCAGGGGCGGGATGAAAAACTGTTTTTT. Translation gives CASAQGRDEKLFF.

The chain links TRBV5-1 to TRBJ2-7, with D perhaps matching TRBD1 or TRBD2 (7 bases each). CDR1 and CDR2 from the germline V gene are SGHRS and YFSETQ. The V gene lost 4 bases and the J gene lost 5 bases, with 13 bases spanning the gap. There are 13 residues in the CDR3. The CDR3 region has the DNA TGCGCCAGCAGCCTGGGAGGGGGCCACGAGCAGTACTTC. The encoded protein is CASSLGGGHEQYF.

The rearrangement joins TRBV18 to TRBJ2-7, with TRBD2 matching over 12 bases. V dropped 2 bases and J dropped 3; count of bases not matched to a gene: 5. CDR1 and CDR2 (germline): KGHSH, LQKENI. This CDR3 region has 16 residues. DNA for the CDR3: TGTGCCAGCTCACCATCCCGACTAGCGGGAGACTACGAGCAGTACTTC. It translates to CASSPSRLAGDYEQYF.

The rearrangement uses TRBV4-1 and TRBJ1-5; tentative D call: TRBD1 (6 bases). CDR1 MGHRA and CDR2 YSYEKL come from the germline V gene. Trimming cost V 1 base and J 6 bases, with 16 bases left between them. The CDR3 spans 16 residues. The CDR3 is CASSQVFSRGGQPQHF. CDR3 nucleotide sequence: TGCGCCAGCAGCCAAGTTTTCAGCAGGGGCGGTCAGCCCCAGCATTTT.

The J gene is TRBJ1-3, the V gene TRBV5-1, with 8 bases lining up with TRBD1. Germline CDR1 SGHRS, CDR2 YFSETQ. V was pared by 3 bases and J by 0 bases, with 8 bases of the junction left unmatched. The CDR3 sequence is 17 residues long. The CDR3 sequence: CASSSYGQGPSGNTIYF. CDR3 DNA sequence: TGCGCCAGCAGCTCGTACGGACAGGGACCCTCTGGAAACACCATATATTTT.

This clone was recorded once. This sample includes further DNA sequences coding for the same CDR3. The chain is built from TRBV24-1 and TRBJ2-7; 9 positions agree with TRBD1. The germline gives CDR1 KGHDR, CDR2 SFDVKD. The length of the CDR3 is 15 residues. J was trimmed by 2 bases and V by 3 bases; bases with no gene match: 4. This CDR3 is CATSDPGQGTYEQYF. The CDR3 region has the DNA TGTGCCACCAGTGATCCGGGACAGGGAACCTACGAGCAGTACTTC.

The V and J genes are TRBV6-2 or TRBV6-3 and TRBJ1-6, with a tentative D call TRBD1 (5 bases). In germline, CDR1 is MNHEY, CDR2 SVGEGT. V lost 1 base and J 0 bases, leaving 19 bases between the germline ends. The CDR3 is made up of 20 amino acids. The CDR3 region is CASSYLPGNAESSYNSPLHF. CDR3 nucleotide sequence: TGTGCCAGCAGTTACTTACCAGGGAATGCTGAGAGCTCCTATAATTCACCCCTCCACTTT.

The CDR3 DNA is TGCAGCGTTGAAGATTTCTCGGGGGGTAGCTCCTACGAGCAGTACTTC. Its protein is CSVEDFSGGSSYEQYF. The gene calls are TRBV29-1 and TRBJ2-7; the match to TRBD2 covers 7 bases. Trimming cost V 0 bases and J 0 bases; bases outside gene matches: 8. Germline V gives CDR1 SQVTM, CDR2 ANQGSEA. This CDR3 spans 16 amino acids.

This chain links TRBV6-2 or TRBV6-3 with TRBJ2-4, with TRBD1 matching 9 bases. The CDR3 length is 17 residues. Germline-derived CDR1 and CDR2 are MNHEY and SVGEGT. V shed 5 bases, J shed 4 bases, and the junction held 12 bases outside the gene matches. CDR3 loop: CASSRPSRDRVKNIQYF. CDR3 bases: TGTGCCAGCAGTAGGCCCTCCCGGGACAGGGTAAAAAACATTCAGTACTTC.

V is TRBV6-5 and J is TRBJ2-7, with unresolved D. This CDR3 contains 11 residues. Germline V gene data show CDR1 as MNHEY and CDR2 as SVGAGI. Trimming shortened V by 4 bases and J by 4 bases, and 5 bases separated the two germline ends. The CDR3 sequence: CASSSLYEQYF. The CDR3 bases are TGTGCCAGCAGTTCCCTTTACGAGCAGTACTTC.

In DNA form, the CDR3 reads TGCAGCTTACGACAGGGCGAAGGCTACACCTTC. This encodes CSLRQGEGYTF. The chain has TRBV29-1 and TRBJ1-2; 7 bases fit TRBD1. The CDR3 extends over 11 amino acids. Germline V lookup: CDR1 SQVTM, CDR2 ANQGSEA. V trimming: 8 bases; J trimming: 8 bases; junction bases outside the gene matches: 8.

J is TRBJ1-6 and V is TRBV7-2; D unclear. Germline V gene data show CDR1 as SGHTA and CDR2 as FQGNSA. The CDR3 totals 15 residues. The V end lost 4 bases, the J end lost 5 bases, and 12 bases lay between the germline ends. The CDR3, as DNA: TGTGCCAGCAGCTCCCAGCGCGCCGATAATTCACCCCTCCACTTT. Translated, it gives CASSSQRADNSPLHF.

The V call is TRBV19, the J call TRBJ1-2, with 8 bases fitting TRBD1. The CDR3 spans 18 residues. CDR1 is LNHDA, CDR2 SQIVND, per germline (reference sequence). The V gene end was trimmed by 7 bases and the J gene end by 0 bases; junction bases not matched to a gene: 16. CDR3 nucleotides: TGTGCCAGTAAAGGGGACCGGGACAGGACCCCTTCTAACTATGGCTACACCTTC. Its translation is CASKGDRDRTPSNYGYTF.

The chain combines TRBV7-2 with TRBJ1-6; D gene unclear. Germline CDR1 is SGHTA and CDR2 is FQGNSA. CDR3 length: 15 residues. V was pared by 4 bases and J by 9 bases, with 16 bases between. CDR3 DNA: TGTGCCAGCAGCTCCCAGGCCCTCCGGGGTTCACCCCTCCACTTT. Encoded protein: CASSSQALRGSPLHF.

The chain is built from TRBV10-1 and TRBJ1-1, with TRBD1 as a possible D gene (5 bases). V was cut by 4 bases and J by 2 bases, with 11 bases left in between. Germline V gene data show CDR1 as WNHNN and CDR2 as SYGVQD (reference sequence). This CDR3 is 14 amino acids long. CDR3: CASSGGQFNTEAFF. CDR3 in DNA: TGCGCCAGCAGTGGTGGACAATTCAACACTGAAGCTTTCTTT.